The clone carrying this TCR beta chain occurred many times. Its target is not known. This entry belongs to a study of CD8+CD57+ T cells in acquired aplastic anemia. Study overall: Sorted CD4+ plus CD8+ cells gave DNA averaging approximately 3.2 ug.

It was genomic DNA that served as the template for profiling TCR beta VDJ and CDR3. Using its own MiXCR run on the reads, TCRdb lists one record per CDR3 protein. The repertoire consists of about 150,000 distinct CDR3 sequences, with about 50% occurring once and the leading ten covering roughly 30%. Study-wide findings and caveats: Patients and controls shared 25 to 35 CD8+ CDR3 sequences, which appeared highly expressed in patients and within their immunodominant clones.

For sequencing, patients were chosen who had shown expansion of CD8+CD57+ cells by flow cytometry. Every patient presented with severe acquired aplastic anemia. Germline-derived CDR1 and CDR2 are KGHDR and SFDVKD. The CDR3 runs to 20 residues. Trimming cost V 4 bases and J 4 bases; bases outside gene matches: 20. The TCR comes from a human donor with aplastic anemia. The V gene is TRBV24-1, the J gene TRBJ1-5, with 8 positions matching TRBD1. Sequenced: sorted CD4+, CD8+, or CD8+CD57+ T cells (not recorded which) from PBMCs. The CDR3 is CATSDPRTGTRTRDNQPQHF. In nucleotides, the CDR3 is TGTGCCACCAGTGACCCCCGGACAGGGACTAGGACCCGGGATAATCAGCCCCAGCATTTT.